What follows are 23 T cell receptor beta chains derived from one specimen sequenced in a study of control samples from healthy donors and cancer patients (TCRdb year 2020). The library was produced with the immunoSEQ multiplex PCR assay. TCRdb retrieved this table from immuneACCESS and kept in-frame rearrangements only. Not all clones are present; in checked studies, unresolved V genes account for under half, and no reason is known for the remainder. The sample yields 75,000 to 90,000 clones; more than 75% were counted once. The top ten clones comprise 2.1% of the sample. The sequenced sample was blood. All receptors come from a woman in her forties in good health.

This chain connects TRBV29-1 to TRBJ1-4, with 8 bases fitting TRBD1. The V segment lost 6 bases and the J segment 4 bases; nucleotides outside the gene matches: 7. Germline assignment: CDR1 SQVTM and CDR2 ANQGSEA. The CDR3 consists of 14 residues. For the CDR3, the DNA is TGCAGCGTGGAGGCGGGACAGGATAATGAAAAACTGTTTTTT. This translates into CSVEAGQDNEKLFF. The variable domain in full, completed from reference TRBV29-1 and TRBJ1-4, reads SAVISQKPSRDICQRGTSLTIQCQVDSQVTMMFWYRQQPGQSLTLIATANQGSEATYESGFVIDKFPISRPNLTFSTLTVSNMSPEDSSIYLCSVEAGQDNEKLFFGSGTQLSVL.

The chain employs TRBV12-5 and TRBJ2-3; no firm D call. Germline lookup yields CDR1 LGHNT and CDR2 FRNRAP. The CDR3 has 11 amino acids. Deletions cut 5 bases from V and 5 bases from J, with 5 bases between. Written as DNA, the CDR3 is TGTGCTAGTGGTCGTGGAGATACGCAGTATTTT. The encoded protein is CASGRGDTQYF.

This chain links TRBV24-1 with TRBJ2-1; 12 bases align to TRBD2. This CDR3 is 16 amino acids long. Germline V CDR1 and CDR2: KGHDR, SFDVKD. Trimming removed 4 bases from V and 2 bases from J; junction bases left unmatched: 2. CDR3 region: CATSEPSGGAYNEQFF. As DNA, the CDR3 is TGTGCCACCAGTGAGCCTAGCGGGGGGGCCTACAATGAGCAGTTCTTC.

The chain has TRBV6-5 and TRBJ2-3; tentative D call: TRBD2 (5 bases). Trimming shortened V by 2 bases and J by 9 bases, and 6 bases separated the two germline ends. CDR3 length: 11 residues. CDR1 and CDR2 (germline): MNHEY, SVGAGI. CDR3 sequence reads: CASSYGGTQYF. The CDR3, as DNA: TGTGCCAGCAGTTACGGAGGCACGCAGTATTTT.

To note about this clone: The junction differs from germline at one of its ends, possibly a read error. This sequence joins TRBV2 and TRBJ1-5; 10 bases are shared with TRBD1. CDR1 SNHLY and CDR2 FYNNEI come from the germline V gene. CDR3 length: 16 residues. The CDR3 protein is CASSESGTGVGQAQHF. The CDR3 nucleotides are TGTGCCAGCAGTGAATCTGGGACAGGGGTGGGTCAGGCCCAGCATTTT.

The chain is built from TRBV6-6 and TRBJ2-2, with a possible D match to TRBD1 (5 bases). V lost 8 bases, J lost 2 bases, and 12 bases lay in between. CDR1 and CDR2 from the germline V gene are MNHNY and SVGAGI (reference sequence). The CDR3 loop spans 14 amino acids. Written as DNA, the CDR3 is TGTGCCAGCCTGACTTGGGGCAACACCGGGGAGCTGTTTTTT. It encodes CASLTWGNTGELFF.

In nucleotides, the CDR3 is TGTGCCAGTAGTATAGATCGAAGGGGAGGAGGCTACACCTTC. This gives the protein CASSIDRRGGGYTF. V is TRBV19 and J is TRBJ1-2; D is perhaps TRBD1 (5 bases). Germline lookup yields CDR1 LNHDA and CDR2 SQIVND (reference sequence). The CDR3 consists of 14 residues. V lost 0 bases and J 8 bases, leaving 13 bases between the germline ends.

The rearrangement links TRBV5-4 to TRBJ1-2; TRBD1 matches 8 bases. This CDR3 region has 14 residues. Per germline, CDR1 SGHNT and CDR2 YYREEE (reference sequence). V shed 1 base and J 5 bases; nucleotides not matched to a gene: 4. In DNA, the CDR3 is TGTGCCAGCAGCTTGAACCAGGGGGCATATGGCTACACCTTC. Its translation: CASSLNQGAYGYTF.

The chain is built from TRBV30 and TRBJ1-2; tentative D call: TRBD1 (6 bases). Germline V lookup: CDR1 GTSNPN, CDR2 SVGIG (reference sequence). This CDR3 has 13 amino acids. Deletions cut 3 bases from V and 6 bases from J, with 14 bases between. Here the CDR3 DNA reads TGTGCCTGGAGCCCCCGGGACATCCATGGCTACACCTTC. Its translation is CAWSPRDIHGYTF.

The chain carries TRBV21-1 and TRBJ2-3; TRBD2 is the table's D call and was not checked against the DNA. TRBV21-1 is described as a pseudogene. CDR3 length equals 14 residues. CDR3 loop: CAGGAGANTDTQYF. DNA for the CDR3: TGTGCCGGGGGGGCGGGGGCCAACACAGATACGCAGTATTTT.

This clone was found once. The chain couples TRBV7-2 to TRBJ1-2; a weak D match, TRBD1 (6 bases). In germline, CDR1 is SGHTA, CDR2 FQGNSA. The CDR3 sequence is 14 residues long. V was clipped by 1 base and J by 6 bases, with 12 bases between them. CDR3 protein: CASSLDRVPDGYTF. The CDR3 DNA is TGTGCCAGCAGCTTAGACAGGGTCCCCGATGGCTACACCTTC.

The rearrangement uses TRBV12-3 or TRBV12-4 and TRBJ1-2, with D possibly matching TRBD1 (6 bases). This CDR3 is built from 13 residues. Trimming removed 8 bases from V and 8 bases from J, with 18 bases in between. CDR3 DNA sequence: TGTGCCAGCGGTTGGGGGGCGCGCTCGGGCTACACCTTC. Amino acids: CASGWGARSGYTF.

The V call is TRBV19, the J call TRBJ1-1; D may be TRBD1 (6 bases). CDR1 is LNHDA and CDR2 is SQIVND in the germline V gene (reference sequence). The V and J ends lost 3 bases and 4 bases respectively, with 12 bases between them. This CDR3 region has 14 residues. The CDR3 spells CASSIGAGVTEAFF. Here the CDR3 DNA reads TGTGCCAGTAGTATCGGGGCAGGGGTCACTGAAGCTTTCTTT.

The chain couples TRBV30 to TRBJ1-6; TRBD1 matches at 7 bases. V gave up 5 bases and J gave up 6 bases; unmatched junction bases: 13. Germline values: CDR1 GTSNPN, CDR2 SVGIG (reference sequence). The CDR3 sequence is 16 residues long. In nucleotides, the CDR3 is TGTGCCTGGCGTTCCGGGACAGCCGCCCCTAATTCACCCCTCCACTTT. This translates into CAWRSGTAAPNSPLHF. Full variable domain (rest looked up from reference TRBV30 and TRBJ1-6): SQTIHQWPATLVQPVGSPLSLECTVEGTSNPNLYWYRQAAGRGLQLLFYSVGIGQISSEVPQNLSASRPQDRQFILSSKKLLLSDSGFYLCAWRSGTAAPNSPLHFGNGTRLTVT.

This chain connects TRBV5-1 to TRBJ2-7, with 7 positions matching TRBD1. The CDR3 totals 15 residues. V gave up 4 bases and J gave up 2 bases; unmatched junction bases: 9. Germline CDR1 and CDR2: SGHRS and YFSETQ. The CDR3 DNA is TGCGCCAGCAGCATACTGACAGGGCCCCCCTACGAGCAGTACTTC. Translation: CASSILTGPPYEQYF.

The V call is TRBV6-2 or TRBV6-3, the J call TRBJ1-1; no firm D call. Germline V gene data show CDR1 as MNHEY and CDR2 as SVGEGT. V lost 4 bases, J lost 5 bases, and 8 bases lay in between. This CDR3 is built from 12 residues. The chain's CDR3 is CASSLSMTEAFF. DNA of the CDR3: TGTGCCAGCAGTTTGTCAATGACTGAAGCTTTCTTT.

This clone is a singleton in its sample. The chain's CDR3 is CASSVGDNYGYTF. CDR3 DNA sequence: TGTGCCAGCAGCGTAGGGGACAACTATGGCTACACCTTC. The chain couples TRBV9 to TRBJ1-2; D perhaps matches TRBD1 (5 bases). CDR3 length: 13 amino acids. The germline gives CDR1 SGDLS, CDR2 YYNGEE. V was cut by 0 bases and J by 2 bases, with 5 bases left in between.

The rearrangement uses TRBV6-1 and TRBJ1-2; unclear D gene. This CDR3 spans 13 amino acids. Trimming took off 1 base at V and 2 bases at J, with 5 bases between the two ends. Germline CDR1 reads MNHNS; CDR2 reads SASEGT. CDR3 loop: CASSEEGNYGYTF. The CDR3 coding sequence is TGTGCCAGCAGTGAAGAGGGCAACTATGGCTACACCTTC.

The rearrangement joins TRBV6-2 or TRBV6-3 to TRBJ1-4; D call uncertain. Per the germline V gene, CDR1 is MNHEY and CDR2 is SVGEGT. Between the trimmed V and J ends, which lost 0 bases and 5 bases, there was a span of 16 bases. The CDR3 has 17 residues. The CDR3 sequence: CASSYSILGRPNEKLFF. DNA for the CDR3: TGTGCCAGCAGTTACTCGATCTTAGGACGGCCGAATGAAAAACTGTTTTTT.

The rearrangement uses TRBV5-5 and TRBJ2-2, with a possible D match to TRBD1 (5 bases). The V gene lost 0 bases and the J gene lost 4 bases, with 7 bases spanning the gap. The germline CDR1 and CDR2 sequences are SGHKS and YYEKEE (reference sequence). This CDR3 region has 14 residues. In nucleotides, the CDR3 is TGTGCCAGCAGCTTGGCAGGGTTCACCGGGGAGCTGTTTTTT. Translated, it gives CASSLAGFTGELFF.

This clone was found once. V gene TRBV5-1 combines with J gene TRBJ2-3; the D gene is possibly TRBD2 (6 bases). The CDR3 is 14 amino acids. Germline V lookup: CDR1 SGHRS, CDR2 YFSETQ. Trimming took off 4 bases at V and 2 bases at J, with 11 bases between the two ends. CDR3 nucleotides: TGCGCCAGCAGCGAGGGACTGAACACAGATACGCAGTATTTT. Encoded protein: CASSEGLNTDTQYF. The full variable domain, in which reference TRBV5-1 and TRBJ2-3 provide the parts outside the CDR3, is KAGVTQTPRYLIKTRGQQVTLSCSPISGHRSVSWYQQTPGQGLQFLFEYFSETQRNKGNFPGRFSGRQFSNSRSEMNVSTLELGDSALYLCASSEGLNTDTQYFGPGTRLTVL.

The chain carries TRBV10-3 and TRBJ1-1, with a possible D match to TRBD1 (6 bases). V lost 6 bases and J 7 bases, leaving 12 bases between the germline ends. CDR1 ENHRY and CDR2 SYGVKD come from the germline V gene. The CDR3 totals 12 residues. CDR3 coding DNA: TGTGCCATCAGCGCGGGGGCAATTGAAGCTTTCTTT. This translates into CAISAGAIEAFF.

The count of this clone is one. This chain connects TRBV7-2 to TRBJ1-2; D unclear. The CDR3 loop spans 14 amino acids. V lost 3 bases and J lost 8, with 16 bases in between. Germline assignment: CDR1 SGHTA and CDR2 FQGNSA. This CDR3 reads CASSFGQAKWGYTF. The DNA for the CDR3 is TGTGCCAGCAGCTTCGGGCAAGCAAAGTGGGGCTACACCTTC.